Each of the 21 T cell receptor beta chains below was sequenced from the same sample in a study of cytomegalovirus exposure and HLA in healthy donors. 13 Jbeta primers and 60 Vbeta primers were used for the PCR. Method: immunoSEQ multiplex PCR; TCRdb's copy keeps in-frame clones and lacks some. Among some 130,000 clones listed, approximately 61% were seen once. Sequenced input: PBMCs. These receptors were taken from a human donor in good health.

In its sample, this clone was seen a few times. The V and J genes are TRBV28 and TRBJ2-7, with D tentatively TRBD2 (5 bases). The germline V gene encodes CDR1 MDHEN and CDR2 SYDVKM. The V gene lost 4 bases and the J gene lost 12 bases, with 22 bases spanning the gap. The CDR3 is 14 amino acids. Written as DNA, the CDR3 is TGTGCCAGCAGTTCCCGATCCGGGAAGCGTTCGCTGTACTTC. This gives the protein CASSSRSGKRSLYF.

This clone was observed a few times. CDR3 amino acids: CASRETGGASTYEQYF. The CDR3 DNA sequence: TGTGCCAGCAGAGAAACAGGGGGCGCATCGACCTACGAGCAGTACTTC. The V and J genes are TRBV6-1 and TRBJ2-5; 9 bases fit TRBD1. The J call may be faulty, since TRBJ2-7 better matches the DNA end. CDR3 length equals 16 residues. CDR1 is MNHNS, CDR2 SASEGT, per germline.

This rearrangement joins TRBV19 to TRBJ1-5, with 7 nucleotides matching TRBD1. This CDR3 is built from 15 residues. Germline V gene data show CDR1 as LNHDA and CDR2 as SQIVND (reference sequence). V shed 3 bases, J shed 3 bases, and the junction held 5 bases outside the gene matches. The CDR3 DNA reads TGTGCCAGTAGTATTGTCAGGGGGACCAATCAGCCCCAGCATTTT. It translates to CASSIVRGTNQPQHF. The whole variable domain, filled in from reference TRBV19 and TRBJ1-5, reads DGGITQSPKYLFRKEGQNVTLSCEQNLNHDAMYWYRQDPGQGLRLIYYSQIVNDFQKGDIAEGYSVSREKKESFPLTVTSAQKNPTAFYLCASSIVRGTNQPQHFGDGTRLSIL.

The rearrangement uses TRBV10-3 and TRBJ2-7; TRBD1 matches 8 bases. CDR3 length: 12 amino acids. CDR1 is ENHRY, CDR2 SYGVKD, per germline. The ends lost 5 bases at V and 6 bases at J; junction bases unmatched: 3. CDR3: CAISTQGAEQYF. The CDR3 nucleotides read TGTGCCATCAGTACCCAGGGGGCCGAGCAGTACTTC.

The gene calls are TRBV15 and TRBJ1-2, with TRBD1 as a possible D gene (6 bases). V lost 1 base and J 4 bases, leaving 13 bases between the germline ends. This CDR3 spans 15 amino acids. Germline V gene data show CDR1 as LNHNV and CDR2 as YYDKDF (reference sequence). The CDR3 DNA follows: TGTGCCACCAGCAGAGGGGCACAGGGTCCCTATGGCTACACCTTC. Its protein is CATSRGAQGPYGYTF.

The gene calls are TRBV6-1 and TRBJ1-6; D remains unclear. The CDR3 extends over 13 amino acids. Germline V CDR1 and CDR2: MNHNS, SASEGT. Between the trimmed V and J ends, which lost 2 bases and 7 bases, there was a span of 6 bases. Written as DNA, the CDR3 is TGTGCCAGCAGTGAAATAAAAAATTCACCCCTCCACTTT. It encodes CASSEIKNSPLHF.

There are a few counts of this clone. This chain uses TRBV28 with TRBJ2-1; 9 positions match TRBD2. Germline V gives CDR1 MDHEN, CDR2 SYDVKM. This CDR3 spans 17 amino acids. V shed 4 bases and J 2 bases; nucleotides not matched to a gene: 9. DNA of the CDR3: TGTGCCAGCAGTTGGTCTCTAGCGGGAAACCCCTACAATGAGCAGTTCTTC. Its protein product is CASSWSLAGNPYNEQFF.

This clone was seen a few times. V is TRBV27 and J is TRBJ2-7; 12 bases align to TRBD2. Germline V gives CDR1 MNHEY, CDR2 SMNVEV (reference sequence). This CDR3 comprises 16 residues. V was pared by 2 bases and J by 4 bases, with 6 bases of the junction left unmatched. The DNA of the CDR3 is TGTGCCAGCAGTTTAACCCGCACTAGCGGGAGGTACGAGCAGTACTTC. It specifies CASSLTRTSGRYEQYF.

V usage is TRBV4-3 and J usage is TRBJ1-4, with TRBD1 matching over 9 bases. Germline CDR1 and CDR2: LGHNA and YSLEER. J gave up 5 bases and V 0 bases, and 4 bases lay outside the gene matches. The CDR3 covers 16 residues. The CDR3: CASSQDPGTGNEKLFF. As DNA, the CDR3 is TGCGCCAGCAGCCAAGATCCCGGGACAGGGAATGAAAAACTGTTTTTT.

The J gene is TRBJ2-5, the V gene TRBV2; 7 nucleotides align to TRBD2. CDR3 size: 13 residues. Germline V CDR1 and CDR2: SNHLY, FYNNEI. Unmatched junction bases numbered 2, after V lost 3 bases and J lost 4 bases. The CDR3 DNA reads TGTGCCAGCAGTGATCCGGGGGGAGAGACCCAGTACTTC. Amino acids: CASSDPGGETQYF.

The J gene is TRBJ2-3, the V gene TRBV11-3; 8 bases fit TRBD2. The V gene's germline CDR1 is SGHNT and CDR2 YENEEA. This CDR3 has 15 residues. The J segment lost 3 bases and the V segment lost 5 bases, leaving 7 bases of the junction unmatched. The CDR3 loop reads CASSARTSRTDTQYF. The CDR3 bases are TGTGCCAGCAGCGCACGGACTAGCCGTACAGATACGCAGTATTTT.

The CDR3 region is CASSTQSRGNQPQHF. CDR3 nucleotides: TGTGCCAGCAGCACCCAATCACGGGGCAATCAGCCCCAGCATTTT. The chain has TRBV7-2 and TRBJ1-5; D is undetermined. The CDR3 loop spans 15 amino acids. Germline loops: CDR1 SGHTA, CDR2 FQGNSA. With 5 bases removed from V and 2 bases from J, the gap between germline ends came to 13 bases.

The chain couples TRBV7-8 to TRBJ2-1; 12 bases fit TRBD2. The CDR3 spans 16 residues. Germline CDR1 reads SGHVS; CDR2 reads FQNEAQ. V was clipped by 5 bases and J by 4 bases; unmatched bases: 6. CDR3 amino acids: CASSRRLAGVYNEQFF. The CDR3 DNA sequence: TGTGCCAGCAGCCGAAGACTAGCGGGGGTATACAATGAGCAGTTCTTC.

The chain is built from TRBV6-5 and TRBJ2-3; 10 bases are a match to TRBD1. Trimming took 3 bases from V and 6 from J; bases not matched to a gene: 3. CDR3 length equals 14 residues. From germline, CDR1 is MNHEY and CDR2 SVGAGI. The CDR3 region is CASSYRQGADTQYF. CDR3 bases: TGTGCCAGCAGTTATCGACAGGGGGCGGATACGCAGTATTTT.

This clone has a handful of counts. The CDR3 spells CASSYSGGDYGYTF. The CDR3 DNA sequence: TGTGCCAGCAGTTACTCGGGAGGGGACTATGGCTACACCTTC. This chain joins TRBV6-5 and TRBJ1-2; weak D call: TRBD1 (5 bases). CDR1 and CDR2 from the germline V gene are MNHEY and SVGAGI. The CDR3 sequence is 14 residues long. Trimming cost V 0 bases and J 3 bases, with 8 bases left between them.

The rearrangement links TRBV6-6 to TRBJ2-4; D is possibly TRBD2 (5 bases). The CDR3 sequence is 15 residues long. The germline V gene encodes CDR1 MNHNY and CDR2 SVGAGI (reference sequence). V gave up 6 bases and J gave up 1 base, with 13 bases separating them. CDR3 sequence reads: CASSPTGGAKNIQYF. DNA for the CDR3: TGTGCCAGCAGCCCTACTGGCGGGGCCAAAAACATTCAGTACTTC.

A word on this clone: Sequence at one end of the junction differs from germline and may be a read error. The rearrangement joins TRBV29-1 to TRBJ2-1; 9 bases map to TRBD2. The CDR3 runs 17 residues. The germline CDR1 and CDR2 sequences are SQVTM and ANQGSEA. The CDR3, as DNA: TGCAGCGTTGAACTCCCTCAGGGCGGGAGGGCCCCCAATCAGCAGTTCTTC. It encodes CSVELPQGGRAPNQQFF.

The gene calls are TRBV7-6 and TRBJ2-1; 11 nucleotides align to TRBD2. The CDR3 runs to 16 residues. Germline CDR1 SGHVS, CDR2 FNYEAQ. J gave up 2 bases and V 4 bases, and 4 bases lay outside the gene matches. Here the CDR3 reads CASSYGTSGPYNEQFF. CDR3 DNA: TGTGCCAGCAGCTATGGGACTAGCGGACCCTACAATGAGCAGTTCTTC.

This chain joins TRBV18 and TRBJ1-3; 10 nucleotides align to TRBD1. The germline V gene encodes CDR1 KGHSH and CDR2 LQKENI. CDR3 length equals 16 residues. The trim removed 3 bases at V and 2 bases at J, leaving 4 bases unmatched. CDR3 region: CASSPTGTGAGNTIYF. DNA of the CDR3: TGTGCCAGCTCACCTACCGGGACAGGGGCTGGAAACACCATATATTTT.

The gene calls are TRBV15 and TRBJ2-5; possibly TRBD2 for D (6 bases). CDR1 is LNHNV, CDR2 YYDKDF, per germline (reference sequence). V lost 6 bases, J lost 2 bases, and 13 bases lay in between. This CDR3 contains 14 residues. CDR3 protein: CATSLGGSQETQYF. In nucleotides, the CDR3 is TGTGCCACCAGTCTGGGAGGCTCGCAAGAGACCCAGTACTTC.

The V and J genes are TRBV7-2 and TRBJ2-7, with 7 bases fitting TRBD1. The trim removed 3 bases at V and 7 bases at J, leaving 9 bases unmatched. This CDR3 has 14 residues. Germline assignment: CDR1 SGHTA and CDR2 FQGNSA. In DNA form, the CDR3 reads TGTGCCAGCAGCTTCACAGGGGTCGGATTGGAGCAGTACTTC. Translating gives CASSFTGVGLEQYF.